Shown below are 10 T cell receptor beta chains from a single sample sequenced in a study of CD4 T cells in relation to SARS-CoV-2 and coronaviruses (dated by TCRdb to the early 2020s). No cognate antigen is known for these TCRs. To prepare the library, the immunoSEQ multiplex PCR assay was applied. TCRdb took over this immuneACCESS table, retaining in-frame rearrangements with V and J assigned. Such tables are incomplete; in checked studies, under half of the missing clones stem from an unresolved V gene, and the remainder is unexplained. The sample table lists some 22,000 clones, roughly 74% of them with a count of one. The top ten constitute about 15% of the sample. CD4+ T cells from unexposed donors were collected before the COVID-19 pandemic (2011-2018). Following 10 days of culture, the EasySep CD4+ T cell isolation kit was used to isolate CD4+ T cells. The sequencing sample was made of CD4+ T cells from PBMCs, cultured in vitro. The receptors were sampled from a human donor in good health.

J is TRBJ2-3 and V is TRBV2; no clear D gene. This CDR3 has 13 amino acids. The germline CDR1 and CDR2 sequences are SNHLY and FYNNEI. V was trimmed by 4 bases and J by 2 bases, leaving 7 bases between them. The CDR3 here is CASSVRTTDTQYF. The CDR3 DNA reads TGTGCCAGCAGTGTGAGGACCACAGATACGCAGTATTTT. Based on the CDR3 plus reference TRBV2 and TRBJ2-3, the full variable domain is EPEVTQTPSHQVTQMGQEVILRCVPISNHLYFYWYRQILGQKVEFLVSFYNNEISEKSEIFDDQFSVERPDGSNFTLKIRSTKLEDSAMYFCASSVRTTDTQYFGPGTRLTVL.

This clone has more than one count but fewer than ten. The genes are TRBV7-3 and TRBJ2-3; D unclear. The CDR3 totals 15 residues. The germline CDR1 and CDR2 sequences are SGHTA and FQGTGA. V shed 0 bases and J shed 0 bases, with 7 bases lying between them. CDR3 coding DNA: TGTGCCAGCAGCTTAACCGCGTCTAGCACAGATACGCAGTATTTT. Amino acids: CASSLTASSTDTQYF.

This clone has just one count. The chain is built from TRBV12-2 and TRBJ2-4; TRBD2, the table's D call, lacks a check against the DNA. TRBV12-2 represents a pseudogene. CDR3 length equals 17 residues. The CDR3 is CASRLVLARLAKNIQYF. The CDR3 nucleotides are TGTGCAAGTCGCTTAGTGCTAGCAAGACTTGCCAAAAACATTCAGTACTTC.

The genes are TRBV5-1 and TRBJ1-5; 9 bases agree with TRBD1. The CDR3 runs to 15 residues. With 4 bases clipped from V and 5 bases from J, the junction kept 7 bases outside the gene matches. Germline-derived CDR1 and CDR2 are SGHRS and YFSETQ. The CDR3 nucleotides are TGCGCCAGCAGCCCGGGACAGGGTAGGGATCAGCCCCAGCATTTT. Translation: CASSPGQGRDQPQHF.

The chain recombines TRBV18 with TRBJ2-5; D possibly corresponds to TRBD1 (5 bases). With 3 bases removed from V and 1 base from J, the gap between germline ends came to 12 bases. Germline CDR1 KGHSH, CDR2 LQKENI. This CDR3 has 15 amino acids. This CDR3 is CASSPPDRIQETQYF. CDR3 nucleotide sequence: TGTGCCAGCTCACCTCCAGACAGAATCCAAGAGACCCAGTACTTC.

In regard to this clone: The same CDR3 can be traced to other DNA sequences in this sample. The chain links TRBV24-1 to TRBJ2-3; perhaps TRBD2 as D (6 bases). CDR1 and CDR2 (germline): KGHDR, SFDVKD. Trimming removed 4 bases at V and 0 bases at J, with 13 bases between. The CDR3 has 16 amino acids. In nucleotides, the CDR3 is TGTGCCACCAGTGACCTTGGGGGGTCTAGCACAGATACGCAGTATTTT. Amino acids: CATSDLGGSSTDTQYF.

The CDR3 loop is CASSLKTGQGGYEQYF. The CDR3 DNA sequence: TGTGCCAGTAGTCTCAAAACGGGACAGGGGGGCTACGAGCAGTACTTC. V is TRBV19 and J is TRBJ2-7; TRBD1 matches at 11 bases. The germline gives CDR1 LNHDA, CDR2 SQIVND (reference sequence). J gave up 3 bases and V 5 bases, and 9 bases lay outside the gene matches. The CDR3 spans 16 residues.

V usage is TRBV9 and J usage is TRBJ2-7; TRBD2 might be the D (5 bases). The germline V gene encodes CDR1 SGDLS and CDR2 YYNGEE. The V end was cut by 4 bases, the J end by 5 bases, with 13 bases between. The CDR3 extends over 13 amino acids. CDR3 coding DNA: TGTGCCAGCAGCACTAGTGGGAATAACGAGCAGTACTTC. It encodes CASSTSGNNEQYF.

This chain links TRBV11-1 with TRBJ2-6; D gene uncertain. Trimming shortened V by 2 bases and J by 1 base, and 6 bases separated the two germline ends. The CDR3 has 15 residues. The V gene's germline CDR1 is SGHAT and CDR2 FQDESV (reference sequence). The CDR3 here is CASSLYGSGANVLTF. CDR3 in DNA: TGTGCCAGCAGCTTATACGGTTCTGGGGCCAACGTCCTGACTTTC.

V usage is TRBV5-4 and J usage is TRBJ1-4; the match to TRBD1 covers 9 bases. Germline V CDR1 and CDR2: SGHNT, YYREEE (reference sequence). The CDR3 is made up of 16 amino acids. The V and J ends lost 4 bases and 3 bases, in that order; junction bases with no gene match: 7. CDR3 DNA: TGTGCCAGCAGCCAGGGACAGGGCGGGCCTAATGAAAAACTGTTTTTT. This gives the protein CASSQGQGGPNEKLFF.